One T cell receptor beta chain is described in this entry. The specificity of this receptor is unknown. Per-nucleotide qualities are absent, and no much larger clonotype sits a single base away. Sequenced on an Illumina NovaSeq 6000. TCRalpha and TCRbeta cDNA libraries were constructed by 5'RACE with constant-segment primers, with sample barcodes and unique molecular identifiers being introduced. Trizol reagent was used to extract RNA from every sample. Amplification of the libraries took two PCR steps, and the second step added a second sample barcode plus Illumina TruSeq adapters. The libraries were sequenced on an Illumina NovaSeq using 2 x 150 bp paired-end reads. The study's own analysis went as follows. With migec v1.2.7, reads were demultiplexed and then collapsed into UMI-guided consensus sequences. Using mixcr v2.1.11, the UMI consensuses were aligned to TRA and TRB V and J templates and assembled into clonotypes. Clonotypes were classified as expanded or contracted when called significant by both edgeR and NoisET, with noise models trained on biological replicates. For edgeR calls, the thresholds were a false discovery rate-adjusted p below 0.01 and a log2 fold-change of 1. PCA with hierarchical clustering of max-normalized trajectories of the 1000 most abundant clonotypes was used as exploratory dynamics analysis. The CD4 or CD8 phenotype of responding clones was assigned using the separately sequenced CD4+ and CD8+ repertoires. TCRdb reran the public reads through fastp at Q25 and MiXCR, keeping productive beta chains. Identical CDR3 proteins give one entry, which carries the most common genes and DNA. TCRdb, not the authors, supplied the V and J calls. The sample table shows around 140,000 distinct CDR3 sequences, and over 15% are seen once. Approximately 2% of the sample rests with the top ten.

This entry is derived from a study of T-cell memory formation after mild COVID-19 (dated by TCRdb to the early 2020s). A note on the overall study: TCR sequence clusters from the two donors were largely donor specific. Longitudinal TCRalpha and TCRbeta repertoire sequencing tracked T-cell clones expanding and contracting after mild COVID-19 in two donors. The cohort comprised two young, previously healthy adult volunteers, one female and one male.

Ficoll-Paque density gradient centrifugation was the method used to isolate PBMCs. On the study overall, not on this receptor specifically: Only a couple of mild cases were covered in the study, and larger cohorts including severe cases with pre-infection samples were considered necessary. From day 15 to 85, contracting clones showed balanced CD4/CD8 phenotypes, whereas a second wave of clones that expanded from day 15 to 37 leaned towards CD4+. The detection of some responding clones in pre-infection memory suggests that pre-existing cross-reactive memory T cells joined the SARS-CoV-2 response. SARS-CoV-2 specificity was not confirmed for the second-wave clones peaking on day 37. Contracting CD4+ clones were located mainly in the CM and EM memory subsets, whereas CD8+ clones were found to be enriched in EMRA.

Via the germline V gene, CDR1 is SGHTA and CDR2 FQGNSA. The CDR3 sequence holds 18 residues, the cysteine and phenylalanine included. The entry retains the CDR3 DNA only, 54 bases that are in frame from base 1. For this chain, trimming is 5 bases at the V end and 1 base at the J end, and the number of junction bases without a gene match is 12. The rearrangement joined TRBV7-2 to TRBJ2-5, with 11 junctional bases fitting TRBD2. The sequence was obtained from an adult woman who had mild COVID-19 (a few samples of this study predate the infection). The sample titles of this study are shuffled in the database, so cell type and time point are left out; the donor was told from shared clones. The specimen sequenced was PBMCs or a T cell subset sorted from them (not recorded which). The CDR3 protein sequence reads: CASSGGVLAGGTQETQYF. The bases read TGTGCCAGCAGCGGCGGGGTCCTAGCGGGAGGAACCCAAGAGACCCAGTACTTC. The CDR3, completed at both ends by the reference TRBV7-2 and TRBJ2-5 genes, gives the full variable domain GAGVSQSPSNKVTEKGKDVELRCDPISGHTALYWYRQSLGQGLEFLIYFQGNSAPDKSGLPSDRFSAERTGGSVSTLTIQRTQQEDSAVYLCASSGGVLAGGTQETQYFGPGTRLLVL.